The TCR beta chain under discussion was sequenced for a study of blood T cell repertoires in COVID-19. Across the study: T cells, B-cell-depleted T cells, or PBMCs supplied cDNA or gDNA.

CDR1 and CDR2 from the germline V gene are SGHTA and FQGNSA. The CDR3 runs 15 residues. The V and J ends lost 0 bases and 2 bases respectively, with 10 bases between them. This clone was detected only a few times. The age range of participants was about 18 to 90 years, with residence in about two dozen US areas. Original data processing: Researchers report that nucleated cell counts were estimated from reference gene primer amplification. Sequenced by immunoSEQ multiplex PCR; TCRdb stores in-frame clones only, minus some. V and J calls and clone size are as listed in that table; D and trimming were resolved from the DNA. The profile shows approximately 300,000 clones, 80% to 90% of them singletons.

The TCR sequence derives from a man aged 25 to 45 who had recovered from COVID-19. The V and J genes are TRBV7-2 and TRBJ2-5, with D unresolved. Source material: PBMCs or T cells enriched from blood (not recorded which). The CDR3 here is CASSLAVQEQETQYF. The DNA of the CDR3 is TGTGCCAGCAGCTTAGCTGTTCAGGAACAAGAGACCCAGTACTTC.